One sample yielded the 24 T cell receptor beta chains listed below, sequenced in a study of cytomegalovirus exposure and HLA in healthy donors. PCR amplification relied on 60 Vbeta primers (plus 13 Jbeta primers). The protocol was immunoSEQ multiplex PCR, while the TCRdb copy is restricted to in-frame clones and leaves out a portion. The sample consists of approximately 72,000 clones, 50% to 80% of them appearing once. Sequenced material: PBMCs. These receptors all stem from a man aged 40-49 years in good health and CMV-seropositive.

The genes are TRBV2 and TRBJ2-5; maybe TRBD2 (6 bases). Germline CDR1 SNHLY, CDR2 FYNNEI. This CDR3 contains 13 residues. Trimming pared 8 bases from V and 5 bases from J, leaving 15 bases between. DNA for the CDR3: TGTGCCAGCCTCCGGGGGACTGGTGAGACCCAGTACTTC. Translating it yields CASLRGTGETQYF.

This sequence joins TRBV5-6 and TRBJ1-3, with 8 bases matching TRBD1. Germline loops: CDR1 SGHDT, CDR2 YYEEEE. After removal of 5 bases from V and 5 bases from J, the junction contained 18 bases not matched to a gene. The CDR3 contains 18 residues. The CDR3, as DNA: TGTGCCAGCAGTTACCACATCCCCCGGACAGGGATAAGAAACACCATATATTTT. Translating gives CASSYHIPRTGIRNTIYF.

This sequence joins TRBV2 and TRBJ1-4, with 10 bases that match TRBD1. The V and J ends lost 6 bases and 8 bases, in that order; junction bases with no gene match: 15. The germline V gene encodes CDR1 SNHLY and CDR2 FYNNEI. This CDR3 contains 17 residues. For the CDR3, the DNA is TGTGCCAGCAGACCTCGCGGGACAGGGGTCCGTTGGGAAAAACTGTTTTTT. Protein: CASRPRGTGVRWEKLFF.

The J gene is TRBJ1-5, the V gene TRBV4-1; tentative D call: TRBD1 (6 bases). The CDR3 is 15 residues long. The germline V and J ends were trimmed by 0 bases and 2 bases, with 8 bases remaining between them. Germline CDR1 reads MGHRA; CDR2 reads YSYEKL. The DNA of the CDR3 is TGCGCCAGCAGCCAAGAACCAGGGGGCAATCAGCCCCAGCATTTT. Translation: CASSQEPGGNQPQHF.

This sequence joins TRBV5-6 and TRBJ2-3, with TRBD2 as a possible D gene (6 bases). CDR3 size: 15 residues. CDR1 is SGHDT and CDR2 is YYEEEE in the germline V gene. The germline V and J ends were trimmed by 1 base and 1 base, with 10 bases remaining between them. The CDR3: CASSLFASGTDTQYF. The CDR3 DNA is TGTGCCAGCAGCTTGTTTGCTAGCGGCACAGATACGCAGTATTTT.

This clone was recorded a few times. The rearrangement joins TRBV19 to TRBJ1-2, with 7 positions matching TRBD1. CDR3 length: 15 amino acids. Looked up from germline, CDR1 is LNHDA and CDR2 is SQIVND (reference sequence). V was clipped by 3 bases and J by 2 bases; unmatched bases: 6. The CDR3: CASSIWPGGNYGYTF. CDR3 DNA: TGTGCCAGTAGTATTTGGCCAGGGGGAAACTATGGCTACACCTTC.

For the CDR3, the DNA is TGTGCCAGCAGTCCGTTGGCGGGGGGGCTCAATGAGCAGTTCTTC. Protein sequence: CASSPLAGGLNEQFF. V is TRBV7-9 and J is TRBJ2-1, with 9 bases that match TRBD2. With 6 bases clipped from V and 6 bases from J, the junction kept 9 bases outside the gene matches. This CDR3 contains 15 residues. The germline V gene encodes CDR1 SEHNR and CDR2 FQNEAQ (reference sequence).

CDR3 coding DNA: TGCGCCAGCAGCCAGGGAGGGGGGGCACAAGAGACCCAGTACTTC. This encodes CASSQGGGAQETQYF. V and J are TRBV5-1 and TRBJ2-5, with D possibly being TRBD2 (7 bases). CDR1 and CDR2 (germline): SGHRS, YFSETQ. This CDR3 has 15 residues. With 4 bases removed from V and 2 bases from J, the gap between germline ends came to 15 bases.

The chain joins TRBV7-8 to TRBJ1-5; 7 positions match TRBD1. The CDR3 consists of 15 residues. Trimming cost V 5 bases and J 3 bases; bases outside gene matches: 7. From germline, CDR1 is SGHVS and CDR2 FQNEAQ. CDR3 sequence (DNA): TGTGCCAGCAGCAACATAACAGGGGTCAATCAGCCCCAGCATTTT. Its protein product is CASSNITGVNQPQHF.

The V and J genes are TRBV4-3 and TRBJ1-4; D is perhaps TRBD1 (6 bases). This CDR3 has 16 residues. With 0 bases removed from V and 7 bases from J, the gap between germline ends came to 15 bases. From germline, CDR1 is LGHNA and CDR2 YSLEER. Here the CDR3 reads CASSQDPRGGGEKLFF. The CDR3 bases are TGCGCCAGCAGCCAAGATCCACGGGGAGGGGGTGAAAAACTGTTTTTT.

This clone has only a few counts. The junction departs from the called germline gene at one end, perhaps through a read error. The V gene is TRBV7-7, the J gene TRBJ2-5; D possibly uses TRBD1 or TRBD2 (6 bases each). This CDR3 is built from 15 residues. Germline CDR1 is SSHAT and CDR2 is FNYEAQ (reference sequence). This CDR3 is CASSLGGISGETQYF. The CDR3 DNA reads as TGTGCTAGCAGTTTAGGGGGGATTAGCGGAGAGACCCAGTACTTC.

The chain employs TRBV6-5 and TRBJ1-1; TRBD1 aligns across 10 bases. CDR1 MNHEY and CDR2 SVGAGI come from the germline V gene. The length of the CDR3 is 12 residues. J was trimmed by 7 bases and V by 5 bases; bases with no gene match: 1. CDR3 sequence (DNA): TGTGCCAGCAGTGGACAGGGGGGTGAAGCTTTCTTT. Translating gives CASSGQGGEAFF.

The V gene is TRBV19, the J gene TRBJ2-6, with TRBD1 matching 7 bases. Germline assignment: CDR1 LNHDA and CDR2 SQIVND (reference sequence). Trimming took 7 bases from V and 0 from J; bases not matched to a gene: 15. CDR3 length equals 19 residues. The CDR3 DNA sequence: TGTGCCAGTACGTCGCCCCCGGGACAGAGGAGCTCTGGGGCCAACGTCCTGACTTTC. Translation gives CASTSPPGQRSSGANVLTF.

A few counts support this clone. This chain uses TRBV5-4 with TRBJ2-5; D is perhaps TRBD1 (5 bases). The CDR3 runs 14 residues. Germline V CDR1 and CDR2: SGHNT, YYREEE (reference sequence). The germline V and J ends were trimmed by 0 bases and 2 bases, with 8 bases remaining between them. CDR3 amino acids: CASSLDRSQETQYF. The CDR3 DNA reads as TGTGCCAGCAGCTTGGACAGGTCGCAAGAGACCCAGTACTTC.

The chain couples TRBV27 to TRBJ2-2; 9 positions agree with TRBD1. This CDR3 spans 15 amino acids. Per the germline V gene, CDR1 is MNHEY and CDR2 is SMNVEV (reference sequence). V lost 3 bases, J lost 6 bases, and 5 bases stayed unmatched. The CDR3 protein is CASSFGTGYSGELFF. DNA for the CDR3: TGTGCCAGCAGTTTTGGGACAGGGTACTCCGGGGAGCTGTTTTTT.

This clone was counted a few times. The chain recombines TRBV4-2 with TRBJ1-1, with 7 nucleotides matching TRBD1. With 4 bases clipped from V and 1 base from J, the junction kept 0 bases outside the gene matches. The V gene's germline CDR1 is LGHNA and CDR2 YNFKEQ. The CDR3 runs 13 residues. CDR3 coding DNA: TGTGCCAGCAGCCGGACAGGGAACACTGAAGCTTTCTTT. Encoded protein: CASSRTGNTEAFF.

The J gene is TRBJ1-4, the V gene TRBV11-2; D not certain. V lost 4 bases, J lost 8 bases, and 14 bases lay in between. Germline V gene lookup returns CDR1 SGHAT and CDR2 FQNNGV. CDR3 size: 14 residues. CDR3 DNA sequence: TGTGCCAGCAGCTCGGGAACAGCGGAGGAAAAACTGTTTTTT. Amino acids: CASSSGTAEEKLFF.

The V call is TRBV5-1, the J call TRBJ1-2, with 8 bases identical to TRBD1. The germline gives CDR1 SGHRS, CDR2 YFSETQ. V gave up 2 bases and J gave up 4 bases; unmatched junction bases: 4. CDR3 length: 14 residues. The CDR3 sequence is CASSLGTGFYGYTF. DNA for the CDR3: TGCGCCAGCAGCTTAGGGACAGGCTTCTATGGCTACACCTTC.

The chain recombines TRBV6-1 with TRBJ2-7, with D perhaps matching TRBD2 (6 bases). V lost 8 bases and J lost 1, with 9 bases in between. The germline V gene has CDR1 MNHNS and CDR2 SASEGT. CDR3 length: 12 amino acids. CDR3 region: CASGGISYEQYF. The CDR3 DNA reads as TGTGCCAGCGGGGGGATTTCCTACGAGCAGTACTTC.

CDR3 sequence reads: CASSESGGIGTQYF. The CDR3 DNA is TGTGCCAGCAGTGAATCTGGGGGGATTGGTACGCAGTATTTT. The rearrangement uses TRBV6-1 and TRBJ2-3; D may be TRBD2 (6 bases). Trimming shortened V by 2 bases and J by 8 bases, and 14 bases separated the two germline ends. The CDR3 has 14 amino acids. Germline loops: CDR1 MNHNS, CDR2 SASEGT.

This clone was seen just once. The rearrangement uses TRBV29-1 and TRBJ2-5; D is unresolved. Per germline, CDR1 SQVTM and CDR2 ANQGSEA. The CDR3 totals 11 residues. V gave up 4 bases and J gave up 5 bases, with 8 bases separating them. The CDR3, as DNA: TGCAGCGTTGTTCCGGAGGAGACCCAGTACTTC. Translation: CSVVPEETQYF.

The V call is TRBV5-1, the J call TRBJ1-1; 9 bases are shared with TRBD1. CDR1 and CDR2 from the germline V gene are SGHRS and YFSETQ. J was trimmed by 5 bases and V by 4 bases; bases with no gene match: 9. The CDR3 consists of 15 residues. CDR3 sequence (DNA): TGCGCCAGCAGCCAATTGACAGGGGGGAGGACTGAAGCTTTCTTT. Translating it yields CASSQLTGGRTEAFF.

The V and J genes are TRBV7-2 and TRBJ1-2; TRBD1 might be the D (6 bases). This CDR3 is 14 amino acids long. The V end was cut by 5 bases, the J end by 3 bases, with 13 bases between. The germline V gene has CDR1 SGHTA and CDR2 FQGNSA. The CDR3 DNA follows: TGTGCCAGCAGCGTATTACAGGGAGACTATGGCTACACCTTC. This encodes CASSVLQGDYGYTF.

There are a few counts of this clone. This rearrangement joins TRBV29-1 to TRBJ1-2; no definite D call. Germline CDR1 is SQVTM and CDR2 is ANQGSEA. The CDR3 spans 10 residues. V gave up 3 bases and J gave up 4 bases, with 3 bases separating them. CDR3 nucleotides: TGCAGCGTTGACAGCTATGGCTACACCTTC. This gives the protein CSVDSYGYTF.